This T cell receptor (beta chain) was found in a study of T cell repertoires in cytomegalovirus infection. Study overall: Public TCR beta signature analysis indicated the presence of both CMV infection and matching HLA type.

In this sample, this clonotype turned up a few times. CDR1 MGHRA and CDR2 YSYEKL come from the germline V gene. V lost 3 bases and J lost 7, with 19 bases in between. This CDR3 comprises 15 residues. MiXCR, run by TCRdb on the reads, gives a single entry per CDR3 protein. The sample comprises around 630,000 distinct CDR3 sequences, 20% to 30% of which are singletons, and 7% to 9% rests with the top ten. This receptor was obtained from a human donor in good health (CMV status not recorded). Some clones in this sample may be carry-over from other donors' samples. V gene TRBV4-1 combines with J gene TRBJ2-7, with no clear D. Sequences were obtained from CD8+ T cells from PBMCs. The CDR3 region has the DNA TGCGCCAGCAGCCAGTCCCCCGGACGAGACGGAGAGCAGTACTTC. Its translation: CASSQSPGRDGEQYF.